A selection of T cell receptor beta chains follows, all from one sample in a study of sequential checkpoint blockade in melanoma. Assay: immunoSEQ multiplex PCR; the TCRdb copy retains only in-frame clones and omits some. The table has about 3,600 clones, around 60% seen once. The sample was CD8+ T cells sorted from blood (inferred from file names), taken from a patient given nivolumab and ipilimumab in sequence. The receptors here all came from a human donor with melanoma. Each CDR3 is given without its conserved first and last residue. Fields, in order: V gene, J gene, CDR3 protein.

TRBV18	TRBJ2-7	ASSLPGTSGGTRVYEQY
TRBV6-5	TRBJ2-5	ASSRTSGGAETQY
TRBV4-1	TRBJ1-5	ASSPDTSNQPQH
TRBV6-5	TRBJ2-3	ASCPSGGDTDTQY
TRBV19	TRBJ2-2	ASSIQANSNTGELF
TRBV4-2	TRBJ2-3	ASSQGTGGADTQY
TRBV7-2	TRBJ2-2	ASSFFRGATGELF
TRBV30	TRBJ2-3	AWSVGVEGVTDTQY
TRBV5-1	TRBJ1-1	ASSSYGGGGTEAF
TRBV27	TRBJ1-2	ASSPTMAGGYT
TRBV4-2	TRBJ2-7	ASSLAGGAYEQY
TRBV30	TRBJ2-5	AWSPNLRQGTETQY
TRBV11-3	TRBJ2-7	ASSQDSWAGGYEQY
TRBV7-6	TRBJ1-6	ASSLDTNYNSPLH
TRBV27	TRBJ2-2	ASQTGESGELF
TRBV7-6	TRBJ2-1	ASSLAGTGGNNEQF
TRBV9	TRBJ1-1	ASRVEGGTEAF
TRBV6-4	TRBJ2-3	ASSDSSGGGDTQY
TRBV13	TRBJ1-1	ASSLQMNTEAF
TRBV2	TRBJ2-7	ASSQDSWAGGYEQY
TRBV10-3	TRBJ2-7	AISESRGLSYEQY
TRBV6-9	TRBJ1-4	ASSYEGAVENEKLF
TRBV9	TRBJ2-7	ASSEGLAGDEQY
TRBV6-1	TRBJ1-6	ASGQDFSYNSPLH
TRBV11-1	TRBJ1-2	ASSLAGGYPNYGYT
TRBV30	TRBJ2-6	AWIDGSSGANVLT
TRBV6-4	TRBJ2-3	ASSSTSGGTDTQY
TRBV7-2	TRBJ2-1	ASSLEGYRPGNEQF
TRBV4-1	TRBJ1-2	ASSQDETGWYGYT
TRBV27	TRBJ2-7	ASSFQANIYEQY
TRBV25-1	TRBJ1-2	ASSSDRRGPSNYGYT
TRBV9	TRBJ2-1	ASSAGTSASNEQF
TRBV27	TRBJ2-1	ASKRGGGYNEQF
TRBV5-8	TRBJ1-2	ASSGPGNYGYT
TRBV9	TRBJ2-1	ASSVAGGSGSRNEQF
TRBV7-9	TRBJ2-7	ASRPVLAHSYEQY
TRBV27	TRBJ2-2	ASSLSWVGLAGGTGELF
TRBV5-4	TRBJ2-3	ASLQLGLAGFTDTQY
TRBV15	TRBJ2-7	ATSRERGGSSYEQY
TRBV9	TRBJ1-1	ASSPPFTEAF
TRBV6-4	TRBJ1-5	ASSDRAGMGNQPQH
TRBV6-5	TRBJ2-7	ASSLRGGFYEQY
TRBV19	TRBJ1-4	ASKTGGSGSRNEKLF
TRBV9	TRBJ2-7	ASSVVGGTSEQY
TRBV6-1	TRBJ1-4	ASSYTEEGGEKLF
TRBV28	TRBJ2-2	ASSFGTGGFGTGELF
TRBV7-9	TRBJ2-2	ASSLGSFTGELF
TRBV27	TRBJ2-3	ASSLTSGSDTQY